These 23 T cell receptor beta chains were all obtained from the same sample, sequenced in a study of control samples from healthy donors and cancer patients (TCRdb year 2020). The receptor library was made with the immunoSEQ multiplex PCR assay. TCRdb holds this immuneACCESS table with in-frame rearrangements only. Some clones are missing; in checked studies, unresolved V genes explain under half, and the rest has no known cause. This sample has tens of thousands of clones in its table, and 94% of those were observed once. 3.5% to 4.5% of the sample lies in the top ten. Sequenced sample: blood. The receptors come from a man younger than 45 in good health.

The J gene is TRBJ2-2, the V gene TRBV5-1, with D hard to call. CDR1 and CDR2 (germline): SGHRS, YFSETQ. Trimming stripped 2 bases from V and 3 bases from J, with 5 bases between. There are 13 residues in the CDR3. The CDR3 DNA reads TGCGCCAGCAGCTTACTGGACACCGGGGAGCTGTTTTTT. This encodes CASSLLDTGELFF.

The rearrangement joins TRBV30 to TRBJ1-6, with D unclear. Between the trimmed V and J ends, which lost 0 bases and 10 bases, there was a span of 13 bases. This CDR3 spans 14 amino acids. The germline CDR1 and CDR2 sequences are GTSNPN and SVGIG (reference sequence). CDR3 sequence (DNA): TGTGCCTGGAGTGTTAGTGTCAACGGGTCACCCCTCCACTTT. Protein product: CAWSVSVNGSPLHF.

V gene TRBV28 combines with J gene TRBJ1-4, with D possibly matching TRBD1 (5 bases). Trimming cost V 6 bases and J 7 bases, with 15 bases left between them. CDR3 size: 14 residues. Germline V gene lookup returns CDR1 MDHEN and CDR2 SYDVKM. This CDR3 is CASSAPRRGEKLFF. In DNA form, the CDR3 reads TGTGCCAGCAGCGCCCCCAGGAGGGGTGAAAAACTGTTTTTT.

V and J are TRBV4-1 and TRBJ1-2, with a possible D match to TRBD1 (6 bases). This CDR3 spans 15 amino acids. Trimming shortened V by 2 bases and J by 4 bases, and 14 bases separated the two germline ends. Germline CDR1 and CDR2: MGHRA and YSYEKL. The CDR3 spells CASSQLRQVGYGYTF. The CDR3 DNA follows: TGCGCCAGCAGCCAACTTCGACAGGTTGGCTATGGCTACACCTTC.

This clone was counted a single time. The V call is TRBV28, the J call TRBJ2-1; 11 positions match TRBD2. Germline V gene sequence: CDR1 MDHEN, CDR2 SYDVKM. Trimming took 6 bases from V and 10 from J; bases not matched to a gene: 14. The length of the CDR3 is 16 residues. The CDR3 protein is CASSQDTSGSLPEQFF. The CDR3 DNA reads TGTGCCAGCAGCCAAGACACTAGCGGGAGTCTGCCCGAGCAGTTCTTC.

V is TRBV3-1 (or the pseudogene TRBV3-2) and J is TRBJ1-5; possible D gene TRBD1, 6 bases. Trimming left V 0 bases short and J 2 bases short, with 14 bases between. Per the germline V gene, CDR1 is LGHDT and CDR2 is YNNKEL (reference sequence). CDR3 length: 17 amino acids. CDR3 region: CASSQEARGGGNQPQHF. The CDR3 nucleotides read TGTGCCAGCAGCCAAGAGGCCAGGGGAGGAGGCAATCAGCCCCAGCATTTT.

The sample holds one count of this clone. The V call is TRBV24-1, the J call TRBJ2-7, with TRBD2 identical over 7 bases. CDR3 size: 12 residues. CDR1 is KGHDR and CDR2 is SFDVKD in the germline V gene. With 5 bases clipped from V and 6 bases from J, the junction kept 3 bases outside the gene matches. CDR3 DNA: TGTGCCACCAGTGCGGCGGGAGTCGAGCAGTACTTC. Translated, it gives CATSAAGVEQYF.

The rearrangement links TRBV29-1 to TRBJ2-5, with TRBD1 as a possible D gene (6 bases). There are 13 residues in the CDR3. CDR1 is SQVTM and CDR2 is ANQGSEA in the germline V gene. V was clipped by 8 bases and J by 5 bases, with 18 bases between them. The CDR3 nucleotides are TGCAGCACCGAACCAACAGGGATGGAGACCCAGTACTTC. It encodes CSTEPTGMETQYF.

The J gene is TRBJ1-1, the V gene TRBV9, with TRBD1 identical over 7 bases. The junction had 5 bases not matched to a gene; V was cut back by 0 bases and J by 3 bases. The CDR3 spans 15 residues. The germline V gene encodes CDR1 SGDLS and CDR2 YYNGEE. CDR3 amino acids: CASSVEAGGDTEAFF. The CDR3 DNA is TGTGCCAGCAGCGTAGAAGCAGGGGGTGACACTGAAGCTTTCTTT.

This chain joins TRBV15 and TRBJ1-1; D gene ambiguous. The germline gives CDR1 LNHNV, CDR2 YYDKDF (reference sequence). Trimming removed 4 bases at V and 6 bases at J, with 9 bases between. This CDR3 region has 12 residues. The CDR3 sequence: CATSTGRAEAFF. CDR3 coding DNA: TGTGCCACCAGCACCGGACGGGCTGAAGCTTTCTTT.

This chain links TRBV6-1 with TRBJ2-1; TRBD2 aligns across 8 bases. V lost 3 bases and J lost 4; bases outside the gene matches: 8. In germline, CDR1 is MNHNS, CDR2 SASEGT. The CDR3 length is 16 residues. CDR3 nucleotide sequence: TGTGCCAGCAGTGACATCCTAGCGGGCGCTTACAATGAGCAGTTCTTC. This gives the protein CASSDILAGAYNEQFF.

This clone was recorded once. The rearrangement uses TRBV18 and TRBJ2-5; no definite D call. Trimming stripped 0 bases from V and 1 base from J, with 6 bases between. The germline CDR1 and CDR2 sequences are KGHSH and LQKENI. This CDR3 comprises 14 residues. CDR3 amino acids: CASSPPNGQETQYF. Here the CDR3 DNA reads TGTGCCAGCTCACCACCGAACGGCCAAGAGACCCAGTACTTC.

The chain joins TRBV7-9 to TRBJ2-2, with D possibly being TRBD2 (5 bases). The V gene's germline CDR1 is SEHNR and CDR2 FQNEAQ (reference sequence). The CDR3 consists of 16 residues. Between the trimmed V and J ends, which lost 2 bases and 6 bases, there was a span of 16 bases. The CDR3 nucleotides read TGTGCCAGCAGCTTAATTCATCTCGTGGAGGCCGGGGAGCTGTTTTTT. It is translated as CASSLIHLVEAGELFF.

The genes are TRBV7-8 and TRBJ1-1; D is undetermined. From germline, CDR1 is SGHVS and CDR2 FQNEAQ. The length of the CDR3 is 13 residues. Trimming took off 6 bases at V and 1 base at J, with 9 bases between the two ends. CDR3 amino acids: CASSSGGNTEAFF. DNA of the CDR3: TGTGCCAGCAGTTCAGGAGGGAACACTGAAGCTTTCTTT.

The chain is built from TRBV11-1 and TRBJ1-6; tentatively, D is TRBD1 (5 bases). The CDR3 has 15 residues. With 2 bases removed from V and 9 bases from J, the gap between germline ends came to 14 bases. Germline loops: CDR1 SGHAT, CDR2 FQDESV (reference sequence). This CDR3 reads CASSLSSGGFSPLHF. In DNA, the CDR3 is TGTGCCAGCAGCTTATCGTCGGGGGGATTTTCACCCCTCCACTTT.

The chain carries TRBV28 and TRBJ1-1; D remains unclear. Germline CDR1 MDHEN, CDR2 SYDVKM. Between the trimmed V and J ends, which lost 6 bases and 3 bases, there was a span of 17 bases. The CDR3 consists of 15 residues. This CDR3 reads CASSPPLSFDTEAFF. As DNA, the CDR3 is TGTGCCAGCAGCCCCCCCTTGTCGTTCGACACTGAAGCTTTCTTT.

The CDR3 coding sequence is TGTGCCAGCAGGTCCCGGGACAGGGCCCACGAGCAGTACTTC. This translates into CASRSRDRAHEQYF. The chain combines TRBV28 with TRBJ2-7; 9 bases align to TRBD1. There are 14 residues in the CDR3. V gave up 6 bases and J gave up 5 bases; unmatched junction bases: 8. From germline, CDR1 is MDHEN and CDR2 SYDVKM.

The chain joins TRBV7-6 to TRBJ1-5, with 7 positions matching TRBD1. Germline V gene sequence: CDR1 SGHVS, CDR2 FNYEAQ. V gave up 0 bases and J gave up 7 bases; unmatched junction bases: 6. There are 15 residues in the CDR3. The CDR3 DNA is TGTGCCAGCAGCTTAGCGACAGGGTGGTTCCAGCCCCAGCATTTT. It specifies CASSLATGWFQPQHF.

V is TRBV30 and J is TRBJ2-7; D is perhaps TRBD1 (5 bases). This CDR3 region has 13 residues. CDR1 and CDR2 from the germline V gene are GTSNPN and SVGIG (reference sequence). V was shortened by 4 bases and J by 2 bases, with 12 bases between the two germline ends. The CDR3 DNA follows: TGTGCCTGGAACCCCGACAGTACCTACGAGCAGTACTTC. Amino acid sequence: CAWNPDSTYEQYF.

The chain uses TRBV5-1 and TRBJ2-1; TRBD2 agrees at 13 bases. This CDR3 has 15 residues. Germline V gene lookup returns CDR1 SGHRS and CDR2 YFSETQ. V shed 5 bases, J shed 6 bases, and the junction held 5 bases outside the gene matches. CDR3 loop: CASRLAGGPLNEQFF. The CDR3 region has the DNA TGCGCCAGCAGACTAGCGGGAGGGCCTCTCAATGAGCAGTTCTTC.

Only a few counts were recorded for this clone. This rearrangement joins TRBV18 to TRBJ2-7, with 7 bases fitting TRBD2. Germline V CDR1 and CDR2: KGHSH, LQKENI. The V segment lost 6 bases and the J segment 7 bases; nucleotides outside the gene matches: 18. The CDR3 is 16 residues long. In DNA, the CDR3 is TGTGCCAGCTCCCCCTCTGAGACTAGCAGTCGAGAAGAGCAGTACTTC. Residues: CASSPSETSSREEQYF.

The chain employs TRBV6-1 and TRBJ2-1; 9 positions match TRBD1. The CDR3 is 15 amino acids. Germline V gives CDR1 MNHNS, CDR2 SASEGT. Trimming cost V 0 bases and J 9 bases; bases outside gene matches: 6. This CDR3 reads CASSEARQGVGEQFF. In DNA, the CDR3 is TGTGCCAGCAGTGAAGCAAGACAGGGGGTTGGTGAGCAGTTCTTC.

The chain uses TRBV7-9 and TRBJ2-7; TRBD1 aligns across 10 bases. Per germline, CDR1 SEHNR and CDR2 FQNEAQ (reference sequence). V lost 6 bases, J lost 3 bases, and 2 bases stayed unmatched. CDR3 length: 13 amino acids. CDR3 bases: TGTGCCAGCAGAGGGACAGGGGACTACGAGCAGTACTTC. Residues: CASRGTGDYEQYF.